Listed here are 8 T cell receptor beta chains from one sample, sequenced in a study of shared clonotypes between healthy human individuals. Here immunoSEQ multiplex PCR was the method, and the copy in TCRdb shows in-frame clones only, minus some. Of 1.6 million or so clones detected, roughly 95% appear once; the ten largest clones hold over 1%. Sequencing was performed on naive CD4+ T cells sorted from blood. Subset here: CD45RA+ positively selected. These receptors were collected from a man aged 30-40 years in good health.

The V call is TRBV9, the J call TRBJ2-3; perhaps TRBD1 as D (6 bases). This CDR3 comprises 15 residues. The ends were cut back, 0 bases at V and 2 bases at J, with 10 bases in the middle. Germline V CDR1 and CDR2: SGDLS, YYNGEE. CDR3 residues: CASSVVGANTDTQYF. The CDR3 DNA reads TGTGCCAGCAGCGTAGTGGGGGCGAACACAGATACGCAGTATTTT.

This sequence joins TRBV7-2 and TRBJ2-1; weak D call: TRBD2 (6 bases). The CDR3 has 13 amino acids. From germline, CDR1 is SGHTA and CDR2 FQGNSA. Trimming left V 7 bases short and J 7 bases short, with 14 bases between. The CDR3 region is CASTSGGRNEQFF. For the CDR3, the DNA is TGTGCCAGCACCTCCGGGGGACGTAATGAGCAGTTCTTC.

The gene calls are TRBV5-6 and TRBJ2-3; 7 nucleotides align to TRBD1. This CDR3 is built from 17 residues. Per the germline V gene, CDR1 is SGHDT and CDR2 is YYEEEE. V was clipped by 3 bases and J by 3 bases; unmatched bases: 13. The CDR3 loop reads CASSSKTGLFATDTQYF. The CDR3 DNA follows: TGTGCCAGCAGCTCTAAGACAGGGTTGTTTGCGACAGATACGCAGTATTTT.

The chain has TRBV11-2 and TRBJ2-1; D is unresolved. Germline V gene data show CDR1 as SGHAT and CDR2 as FQNNGV. V was shortened by 10 bases and J by 5 bases, with 15 bases between the two germline ends. The CDR3 extends over 13 amino acids. CDR3 in DNA: TGTGCCACTGCAAGACGGAGTAACAATGAGCAGTTCTTC. Encoded protein: CATARRSNNEQFF.

The chain employs TRBV10-2 and TRBJ2-5; D gene ambiguous. Per germline, CDR1 WSHSY and CDR2 SAAADI. The CDR3 totals 16 residues. The V end was cut by 8 bases, the J end by 0 bases, with 19 bases between. CDR3 bases: TGCGCCAGCTGGTCCGCTGGGCGGACGTACCAAGAGACCCAGTACTTC. It specifies CASWSAGRTYQETQYF.

Here the CDR3 reads CASSLRQGLRSGPGDEQFF. The CDR3 region has the DNA TGTGCCAGCAGCCTTAGACAGGGGTTACGCAGCGGTCCAGGCGATGAGCAGTTCTTC. This chain links TRBV2 with TRBJ2-1; 8 bases align to TRBD1. CDR3 length: 19 residues. Germline V gene lookup returns CDR1 SNHLY and CDR2 FYNNEI. V shed 6 bases and J 8 bases; nucleotides not matched to a gene: 24.

The J gene is TRBJ1-5, the V gene TRBV15; D gene unclear. This CDR3 comprises 15 residues. V was pared by 5 bases and J by 4 bases, with 15 bases between. The germline gives CDR1 LNHNV, CDR2 YYDKDF (reference sequence). The CDR3 DNA sequence: TGTGCCACCAGCCCACTCCAAGATAGTAATCAGCCCCAGCATTTT. It codes for CATSPLQDSNQPQHF. The full variable domain, in which reference TRBV15 and TRBJ1-5 provide the parts outside the CDR3, is DAMVIQNPRYQVTQFGKPVTLSCSQTLNHNVMYWYQQKSSQAPKLLFHYYDKDFNNEADTPDNFQSRRPNTSFCFLDIRSPGLGDTAMYLCATSPLQDSNQPQHFGDGTRLSIL.

This rearrangement joins TRBV5-5 to TRBJ2-7; D is possibly TRBD2 (6 bases). In germline, CDR1 is SGHKS, CDR2 YYEKEE (reference sequence). V lost 0 bases and J lost 4, with 29 bases in between. The length of the CDR3 is 20 residues. The CDR3 DNA sequence: TGTGCCAGCAGCTTGGTCACGGGACTTTTTCGCGTGAACTCTGGGTACGAGCAGTACTTC. It specifies CASSLVTGLFRVNSGYEQYF.